This T cell receptor beta chain emerged from a study of T-cell memory formation after mild COVID-19. Study-level findings and limits: The second-wave clones peaking on day 37 were not confirmed as SARS-CoV-2-specific. The appearance of some responding clones in pre-infection memory suggested that cross-reactive memory joined. Clones shrinking from day 15 to 85 showed even CD4/CD8 mixes; later expanders tilted CD4+.

This clonotype was picked up a small number of times. Its specificity is unknown. Germline loops: CDR1 SGHRS, CDR2 YFSETQ. Trimming removed 7 bases from V and 0 bases from J; junction bases left unmatched: 6. This CDR3 has 15 residues. Constant-segment primers served in 5'RACE that generated TCR alpha and TCR beta cDNA libraries bearing sample barcodes and UMIs. TCRdb passed the 5' RACE reads through MiXCR, listing each CDR3 protein once. This sample yields tens of thousands of distinct CDR3 sequences, of which 25% to 35% are seen a single time; 35% to 45% belongs to the top ten. The chain recombines TRBV5-1 with TRBJ2-3, with TRBD1 matching 9 bases. Specimen: PBMCs or a T cell subset sorted from them (not recorded which). This receptor was obtained from a man aged 18-30 years who had mild COVID-19 (a few samples of this study predate the infection). Cell type and time point are not known. Here the CDR3 reads CASGGDRDSTDTQYF. In DNA, the CDR3 is TGCGCCAGCGGGGGGGACAGGGACAGCACAGATACGCAGTATTTT.